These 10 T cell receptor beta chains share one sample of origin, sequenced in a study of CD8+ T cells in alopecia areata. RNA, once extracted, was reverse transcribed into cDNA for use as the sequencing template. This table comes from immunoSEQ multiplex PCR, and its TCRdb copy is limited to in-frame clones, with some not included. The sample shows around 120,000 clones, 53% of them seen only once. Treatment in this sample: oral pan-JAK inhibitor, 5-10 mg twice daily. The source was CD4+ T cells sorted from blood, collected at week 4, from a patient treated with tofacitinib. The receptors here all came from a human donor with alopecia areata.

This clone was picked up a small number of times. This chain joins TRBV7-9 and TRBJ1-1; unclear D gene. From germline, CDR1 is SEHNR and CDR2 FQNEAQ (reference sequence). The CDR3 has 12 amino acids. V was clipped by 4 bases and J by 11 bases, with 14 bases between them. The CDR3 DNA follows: TGTGCCAGCAGCTCGTCATCGGACCTGGCTTTCTTT. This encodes CASSSSSDLAFF.

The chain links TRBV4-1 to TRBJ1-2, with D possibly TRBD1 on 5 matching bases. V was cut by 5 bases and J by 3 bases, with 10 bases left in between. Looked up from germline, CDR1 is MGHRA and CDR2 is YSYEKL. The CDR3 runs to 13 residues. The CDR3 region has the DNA TGCGCCAGCAGCGCACAGGTCGACTATGGCTACACCTTC. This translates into CASSAQVDYGYTF.

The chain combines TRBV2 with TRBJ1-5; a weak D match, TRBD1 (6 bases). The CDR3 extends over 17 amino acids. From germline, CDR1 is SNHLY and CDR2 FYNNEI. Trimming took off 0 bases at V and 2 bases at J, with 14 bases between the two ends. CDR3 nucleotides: TGTGCCAGCAGTGAAGCGCGGGGGGCGCGGGGCAATCAGCCCCAGCATTTT. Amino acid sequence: CASSEARGARGNQPQHF.

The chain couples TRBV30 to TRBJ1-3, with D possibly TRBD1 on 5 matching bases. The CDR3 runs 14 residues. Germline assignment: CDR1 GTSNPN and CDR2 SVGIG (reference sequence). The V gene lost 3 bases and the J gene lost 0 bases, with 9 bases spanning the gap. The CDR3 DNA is TGTGCCTGGAGAGGGACGGCCTCTGGAAACACCATATATTTT. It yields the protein CAWRGTASGNTIYF.

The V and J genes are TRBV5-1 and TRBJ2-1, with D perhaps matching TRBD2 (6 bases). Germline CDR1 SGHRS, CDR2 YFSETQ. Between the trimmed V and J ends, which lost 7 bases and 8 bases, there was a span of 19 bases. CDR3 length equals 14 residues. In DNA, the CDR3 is TGCGCCAGCTCCGGCGGGGCCGTGGGCGATGAGCAGTTCTTC. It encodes CASSGGAVGDEQFF.

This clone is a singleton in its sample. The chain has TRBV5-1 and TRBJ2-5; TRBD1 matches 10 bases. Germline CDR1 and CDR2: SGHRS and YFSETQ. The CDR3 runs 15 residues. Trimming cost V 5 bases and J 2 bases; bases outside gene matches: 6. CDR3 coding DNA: TGCGCCAGCAGTCAGACAGGGGGCGCACAAGAGACCCAGTACTTC. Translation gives CASSQTGGAQETQYF.

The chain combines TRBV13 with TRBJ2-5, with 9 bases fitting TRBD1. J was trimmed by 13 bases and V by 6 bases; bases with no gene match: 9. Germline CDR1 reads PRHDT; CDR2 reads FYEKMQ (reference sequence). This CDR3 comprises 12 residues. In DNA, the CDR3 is TGTGCCAGCAGTCAAAGCCGGGACAGGGTGTACTTC. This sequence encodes CASSQSRDRVYF.

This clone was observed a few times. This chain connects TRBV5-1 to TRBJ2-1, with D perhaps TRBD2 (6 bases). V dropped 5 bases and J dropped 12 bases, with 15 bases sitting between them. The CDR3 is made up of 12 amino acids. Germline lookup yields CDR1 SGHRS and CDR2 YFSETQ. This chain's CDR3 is CASRRGQHPQFF. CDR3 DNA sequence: TGCGCCAGCAGGCGGGGCCAGCACCCGCAGTTCTTC.

CDR3 amino acids: CASSVGPTGDTEAFF. The CDR3 nucleotides are TGTGCCAGCAGCGTAGGGCCGACAGGGGACACTGAAGCTTTCTTT. This rearrangement joins TRBV9 to TRBJ1-1; 8 positions match TRBD1. Germline CDR1 SGDLS, CDR2 YYNGEE. This CDR3 has 15 amino acids. V lost 0 bases to trimming and J lost 3 bases; unmatched junction nucleotides: 4.

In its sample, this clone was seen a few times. In nucleotides, the CDR3 is TGTGCCAGCAGCGTTCTAGGCCCAAACACCGGGGAGCTGTTTTTT. Translating gives CASSVLGPNTGELFF. This sequence joins TRBV2 and TRBJ2-2; D is uncertain. Trimming left V 6 bases short and J 2 bases short, with 13 bases between. Germline V gene lookup returns CDR1 SNHLY and CDR2 FYNNEI. CDR3 length: 15 residues. The variable domain in full, with the rest retrieved from reference TRBV2 and TRBJ2-2, is EPEVTQTPSHQVTQMGQEVILRCVPISNHLYFYWYRQILGQKVEFLVSFYNNEISEKSEIFDDQFSVERPDGSNFTLKIRSTKLEDSAMYFCASSVLGPNTGELFFGEGSRLTVL.